The present entry profiles one T cell receptor beta chain with its context. Generated by immunoSEQ multiplex PCR, the TCRdb table keeps only in-frame clones and is missing some. The sample lists approximately 100,000 clones; roughly 88% were seen once. This entry comes from a study of control samples from healthy donors and cancer patients. The germline V gene encodes CDR1 MNHEY and CDR2 SVGAGI. After removal of 4 bases from V and 4 bases from J, the junction contained 7 bases not matched to a gene. This CDR3 contains 15 residues. This TCR came from a man aged 25-45 years in good health. V usage is TRBV6-5 and J usage is TRBJ1-1; 9 bases fit TRBD1. Material for sequencing was blood. The DNA for the CDR3 is TGTGCCAGCAGTTTGCCGGGACAGGGATTCACTGAAGCTTTCTTT. Residues: CASSLPGQGFTEAFF.